The next 4 T cell receptor beta chains were all read from a single sample in a study of T cells in Graves' hyperthyroidism and ophthalmopathy. Template material for amplifying TCR beta CDR3 regions consisted of RNA transcripts. The study used the HTBI primer set for a first-round RT-PCR of the TCR CDR3. TCRdb re-analysed the multiplex PCR reads in MiXCR, keeping a single row per CDR3 protein. The sample contains around 200,000 distinct CDR3 sequences, 15% to 20% of which appear only once. Material for sequencing was blood. All receptors come from a man aged 35 to 55 with Graves' hyperthyroidism.

At least ten counts were recorded for this clonotype. This chain's CDR3 is CASSLVSGRALAKNIQYF. CDR3 DNA: TGTGCCAGCAGTTTGGTTTCAGGGAGAGCCTTAGCCAAAAACATTCAGTACTTC. The chain has TRBV28 and TRBJ2-4; D could derive from TRBD1 or TRBD2 (5 bases each). The CDR3 covers 18 residues. Deletions cut 3 bases from V and 0 bases from J, with 18 bases between. Germline values: CDR1 MDHEN, CDR2 SYDVKM.

This clonotype was counted once. V and J are TRBV7-9 and TRBJ1-1, with 8 bases matching TRBD1. V shed 5 bases, J shed 5 bases, and the junction held 7 bases outside the gene matches. The CDR3 runs 14 residues. The germline V gene encodes CDR1 SEHNR and CDR2 FQNEAQ (reference sequence). The CDR3 region has the DNA TGTGCCAGCAGCCCGGACAGGGTGGTTACTGAAGCTTTCTTT. Translation: CASSPDRVVTEAFF. Using reference TRBV7-9 and TRBJ1-1 for the parts outside the CDR3, the full variable domain is DTGVSQNPRHKITKRGQNVTFRCDPISEHNRLYWYRQTLGQGPEFLTYFQNEAQLEKSRLLSDRFSAERPKGSFSTLEIQRTEQGDSAMYLCASSPDRVVTEAFFGQGTRLTVV.

This clonotype was seen repeatedly, ten times or more. This chain connects TRBV6-2 or TRBV6-3 to TRBJ1-5; a possible D gene is TRBD1 (6 bases). The CDR3 loop spans 13 amino acids. Trimming shortened V by 6 bases and J by 4 bases, and 10 bases separated the two germline ends. Germline V gene data show CDR1 as MNHEY and CDR2 as SVGEGT. The CDR3 nucleotides are TGTGCCAGCAGCCTGGACAGAAATCAGCCCCAGCATTTT. As protein: CASSLDRNQPQHF.

The table lists this clonotype with many counts. This chain connects TRBV5-1 to TRBJ2-1, with TRBD2 matching over 14 bases. Losses at the gene ends were 4 bases for V and 6 bases for J; bases not matched to a gene: 3. The V gene's germline CDR1 is SGHRS and CDR2 YFSETQ. CDR3 length: 15 residues. The CDR3 reads CASSETSGGANEQFF. The DNA for the CDR3 is TGCGCCAGCAGCGAGACTAGCGGGGGGGCCAATGAGCAGTTCTTC.